A single T cell receptor (beta chain) is shown here with its context. Its antigen is unidentified. Deep was the level at which the assay was run. The method was immunoSEQ multiplex PCR; TCRdb's version includes in-frame clones alone and lacks a portion of them. The sample includes 2 million to 2.5 million clones, roughly 92% of them seen just once. This entry comes from a study of shared clonotypes between healthy human individuals. Whole-study context: CD8 memory received one plate per donor, CD8 naive two, CD4 memory three and CD4 naive three.

Regarding the study as a whole: Generally, estimated richness proved larger in naive subsets than it did in memory subsets.

Donors were healthy HIV-negative adults without recent acute infections or vaccinations. The V gene lost 0 bases and the J gene lost 6 bases, with 4 bases spanning the gap. Germline V gene sequence: CDR1 LGHNA, CDR2 YNFKEQ. This CDR3 region has 12 residues. The receptor was derived from a man between 18 and 29 years old in good health. Some clones in this sample may be carry-over from other donors' samples. Sequenced: naive CD4+ T cells from PBMCs. This sample's subset: CD45RA+ positively selected. V is TRBV4-2 and J is TRBJ2-3; D gene uncertain. CDR3: CASSQEMDTQYF. The CDR3 bases are TGTGCCAGCAGCCAAGAAATGGATACGCAGTATTTT.